This record looks at one T cell receptor beta chain sequence and its context. Its target is unknown. The record originates from a study of T cell responses to AZD1222 COVID-19 vaccine. Broader study findings: Reports say nearly half of spike-specific TCRs go after unmutated variant regions.

Using immunoSEQ multiplex PCR, the repertoire was profiled, and TCRdb retains in-frame clones only, with some absent. This table has about 180,000 clones, roughly nine tenths appearing once. The ends lost 5 bases at V and 6 bases at J; junction bases unmatched: 5. The CDR3 runs to 13 residues. Germline lookup yields CDR1 SGHTA and CDR2 FQGNSA. This sequence was found in an adult in good health. V and J are TRBV7-2 and TRBJ2-5, with 8 bases that match TRBD1. The material was peripheral blood, obtained on day 0 of AZD1222 vaccination. The CDR3 spells CASSEWDRQTQYF. The DNA for the CDR3 is TGTGCCAGCAGCGAGTGGGACAGGCAGACCCAGTACTTC.